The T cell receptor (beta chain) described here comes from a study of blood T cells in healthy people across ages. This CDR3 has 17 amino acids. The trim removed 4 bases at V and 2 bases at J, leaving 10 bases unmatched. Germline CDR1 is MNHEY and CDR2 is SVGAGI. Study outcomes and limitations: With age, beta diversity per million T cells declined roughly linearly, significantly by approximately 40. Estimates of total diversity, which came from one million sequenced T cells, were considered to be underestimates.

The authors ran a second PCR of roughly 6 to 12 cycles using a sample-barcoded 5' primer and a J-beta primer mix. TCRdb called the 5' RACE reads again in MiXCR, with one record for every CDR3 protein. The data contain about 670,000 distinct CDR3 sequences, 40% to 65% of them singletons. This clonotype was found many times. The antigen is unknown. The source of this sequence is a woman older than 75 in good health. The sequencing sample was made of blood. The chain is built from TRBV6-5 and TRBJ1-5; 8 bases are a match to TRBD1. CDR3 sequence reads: CASSLVNPGQGNQPQHF. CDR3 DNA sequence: TGTGCCAGCAGTTTGGTAAACCCGGGACAGGGCAATCAGCCCCAGCATTTT.